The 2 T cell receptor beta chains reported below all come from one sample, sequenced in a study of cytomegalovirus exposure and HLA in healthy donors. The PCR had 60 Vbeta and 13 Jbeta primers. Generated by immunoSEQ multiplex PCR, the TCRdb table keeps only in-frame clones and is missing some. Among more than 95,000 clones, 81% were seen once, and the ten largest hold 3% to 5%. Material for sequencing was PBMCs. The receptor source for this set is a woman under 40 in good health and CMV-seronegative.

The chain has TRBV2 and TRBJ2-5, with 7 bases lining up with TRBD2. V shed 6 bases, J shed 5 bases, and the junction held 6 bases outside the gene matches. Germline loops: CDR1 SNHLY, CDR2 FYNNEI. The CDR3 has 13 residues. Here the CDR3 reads CASRTGGGETQYF. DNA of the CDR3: TGTGCCAGCAGAACGGGGGGAGGTGAGACCCAGTACTTC.

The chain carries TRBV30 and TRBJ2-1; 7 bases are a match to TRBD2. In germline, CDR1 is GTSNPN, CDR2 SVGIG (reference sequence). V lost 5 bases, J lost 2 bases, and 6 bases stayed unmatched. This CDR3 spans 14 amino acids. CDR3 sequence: CAWSGAGAYNEQFF. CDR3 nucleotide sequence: TGTGCCTGGTCCGGGGCGGGAGCCTACAATGAGCAGTTCTTC.